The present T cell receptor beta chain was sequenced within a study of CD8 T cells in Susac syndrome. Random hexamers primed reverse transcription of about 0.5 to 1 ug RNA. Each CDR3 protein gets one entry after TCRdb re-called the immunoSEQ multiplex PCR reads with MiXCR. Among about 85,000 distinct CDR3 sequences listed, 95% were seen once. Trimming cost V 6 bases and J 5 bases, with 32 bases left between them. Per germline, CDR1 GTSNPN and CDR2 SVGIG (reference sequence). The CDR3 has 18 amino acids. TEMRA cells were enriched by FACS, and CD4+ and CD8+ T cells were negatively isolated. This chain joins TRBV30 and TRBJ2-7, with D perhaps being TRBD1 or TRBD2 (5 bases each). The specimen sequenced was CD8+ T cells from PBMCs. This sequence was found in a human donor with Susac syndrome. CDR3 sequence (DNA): TGTGCCTGTACCCTTCTCGGGCTCGGACCGTGGGGGTCGAACGAGCAGTACTTC. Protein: CACTLLGLGPWGSNEQYF.